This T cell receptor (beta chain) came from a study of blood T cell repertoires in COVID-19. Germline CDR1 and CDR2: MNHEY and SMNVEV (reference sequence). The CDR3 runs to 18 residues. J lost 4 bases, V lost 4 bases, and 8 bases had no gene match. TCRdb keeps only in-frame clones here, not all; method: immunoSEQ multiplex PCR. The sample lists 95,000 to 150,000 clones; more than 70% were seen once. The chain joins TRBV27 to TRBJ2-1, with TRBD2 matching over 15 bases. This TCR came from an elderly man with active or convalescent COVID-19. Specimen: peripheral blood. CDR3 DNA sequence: TGTGCCAGCAGTTCTACCCCGGGACTAGCGGGGGGATACAATGAGCAGTTCTTC. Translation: CASSSTPGLAGGYNEQFF.